This TCR beta chain was recorded in a study of cytomegalovirus exposure and HLA in healthy donors. On this clone: Antigen specificity is unknown. Other DNA variants within this sample encode the same CDR3.

At sampling all donors were nominally healthy, likely with unrecorded immune exposures. Whole-study findings and limits: With high specificity and sensitivity, the classifier reportedly diagnosed cytomegalovirus status.

The CDR3 contains 14 residues. V was shortened by 4 bases and J by 2 bases, with 8 bases between the two germline ends. CDR1 is MGHRA, CDR2 YSYEKL, per germline. The PCR used 60 Vbeta and 13 Jbeta primers. Here immunoSEQ multiplex PCR was the method, and the copy in TCRdb shows in-frame clones only, minus some. This sample has some 170,000 clones; 81% occur once, and the top ten carry 4.9%. The sequence derives from a woman under 30 in good health and CMV-seropositive. The chain carries TRBV4-1 and TRBJ1-4; D perhaps matches TRBD1 (6 bases). The sample was PBMCs. CDR3 DNA sequence: TGCGCCAGCAGCCGCACAGGGACTAATGAAAAACTGTTTTTT. Its translation: CASSRTGTNEKLFF.